A single sample is the source of the 10 T cell receptor beta chains below, sequenced in a study of blood T cell repertoires in COVID-19. Repertoires were generated with immunoSEQ multiplex PCR, while TCRdb's copy carries only in-frame clones and drops some. The data hold roughly 77,000 clones, with approximately 80% observed a single time. The sample was peripheral blood. The receptors come from a man in his 60s with COVID-19, enrolled during active disease.

At least ten counts were recorded for this clone. V usage is TRBV7-3 and J usage is TRBJ1-4, with 7 bases lining up with TRBD1. The V segment lost 5 bases and the J segment 10 bases; nucleotides outside the gene matches: 10. The CDR3 sequence is 14 residues long. Germline V gene lookup returns CDR1 SGHTA and CDR2 FQGTGA. CDR3 nucleotides: TGTGCCAGCAGCCTGACAGGGAGCGGGGGAAAACTGTTTTTT. Encoded protein: CASSLTGSGGKLFF.

The chain couples TRBV6-5 to TRBJ2-1, with 9 bases identical to TRBD2. From germline, CDR1 is MNHEY and CDR2 SVGAGI. Germline trimming cut 10 bases from V and 4 bases from J; bases unmatched to any gene: 5. The CDR3 consists of 13 residues. This CDR3 is CATGSGGYNEQFF. As DNA, the CDR3 is TGTGCCACCGGGAGCGGGGGGTACAATGAGCAGTTCTTC.

V gene TRBV6-5 combines with J gene TRBJ1-2, with D hard to call. The V and J ends lost 4 bases and 6 bases respectively, with 9 bases between them. Germline V gene lookup returns CDR1 MNHEY and CDR2 SVGAGI. CDR3 length: 12 amino acids. CDR3: CASSSNNNGYTF. Here the CDR3 DNA reads TGTGCCAGCAGTTCAAACAATAATGGCTACACCTTC.

The chain couples TRBV28 to TRBJ1-2; D is ambiguous. Per the germline V gene, CDR1 is MDHEN and CDR2 is SYDVKM. The germline V and J ends were trimmed by 5 bases and 3 bases, with 7 bases remaining between them. The CDR3 is 12 amino acids. Written as DNA, the CDR3 is TGTGCCAGCAGTGCGAGGGACTATGGCTACACCTTC. Its protein product is CASSARDYGYTF.

The chain carries TRBV10-3 and TRBJ2-1; 12 nucleotides line up with TRBD2. The CDR3 is made up of 19 amino acids. In germline, CDR1 is ENHRY, CDR2 SYGVKD. Losses at the gene ends were 5 bases for V and 4 bases for J; bases not matched to a gene: 15. CDR3 sequence reads: CAISSFLAGGTALYNEQFF. In DNA, the CDR3 is TGTGCCATCAGTTCCTTCCTAGCGGGGGGGACTGCGTTGTACAATGAGCAGTTCTTC.

The chain links TRBV5-1 to TRBJ1-4; unclear D gene. The CDR3 is 16 amino acids. Germline lookup yields CDR1 SGHRS and CDR2 YFSETQ. V lost 6 bases and J 0 bases, leaving 15 bases between the germline ends. The CDR3, as DNA: TGCGCCAGCAAGGCAGGTGTCCGAGCAACTAATGAAAAACTGTTTTTT. Amino acids: CASKAGVRATNEKLFF.

CDR3 sequence reads: CTSSQGGGFDSPLHF. The CDR3 DNA reads as TGCACCAGCAGCCAAGGGGGGGGGTTTGATTCACCCCTCCACTTT. J is TRBJ1-6 and V is TRBV1. TRBV1 is a pseudogene. This CDR3 is built from 15 residues.

The chain recombines TRBV19 with TRBJ1-4; TRBD1 is a possible D gene (6 bases). The CDR3 runs to 13 residues. Trimming pared 9 bases from V and 5 bases from J, leaving 13 bases between. Germline lookup yields CDR1 LNHDA and CDR2 SQIVND (reference sequence). The CDR3 DNA is TGTGCCAGCATAGACAGGAGGAATGAAAAACTGTTTTTT. Translating gives CASIDRRNEKLFF.

The gene calls are TRBV30 and TRBJ1-1, with D hard to call. This CDR3 contains 13 residues. Trimming took off 0 bases at V and 2 bases at J, with 7 bases between the two ends. Germline loops: CDR1 GTSNPN, CDR2 SVGIG (reference sequence). CDR3 nucleotides: TGTGCCTGGAGTGTACGAGATAACACTGAAGCTTTCTTT. Translated: CAWSVRDNTEAFF.

V gene TRBV19 combines with J gene TRBJ2-1; no firm D call. CDR3 length: 15 amino acids. Trimming cost V 4 bases and J 2 bases, with 12 bases left between them. CDR1 is LNHDA, CDR2 SQIVND, per germline (reference sequence). The CDR3 nucleotides are TGTGCCAGTAGTACTCTAGAGGTGGCCTACAATGAGCAGTTCTTC. Translated: CASSTLEVAYNEQFF. Combining the CDR3 with reference TRBV19 and TRBJ2-1 gives the whole variable domain DGGITQSPKYLFRKEGQNVTLSCEQNLNHDAMYWYRQDPGQGLRLIYYSQIVNDFQKGDIAEGYSVSREKKESFPLTVTSAQKNPTAFYLCASSTLEVAYNEQFFGPGTRLTVL.